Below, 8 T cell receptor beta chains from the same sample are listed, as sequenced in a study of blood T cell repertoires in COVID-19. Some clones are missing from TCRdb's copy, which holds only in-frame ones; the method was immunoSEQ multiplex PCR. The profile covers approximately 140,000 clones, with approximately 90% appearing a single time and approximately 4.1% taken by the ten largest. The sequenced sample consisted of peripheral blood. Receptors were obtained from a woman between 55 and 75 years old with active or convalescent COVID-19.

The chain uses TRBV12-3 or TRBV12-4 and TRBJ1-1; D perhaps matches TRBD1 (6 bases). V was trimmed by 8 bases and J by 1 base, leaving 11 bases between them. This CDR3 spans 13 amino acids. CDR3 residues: CASRQDANTEAFF. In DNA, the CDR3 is TGTGCCAGCCGACAGGATGCGAACACTGAAGCTTTCTTT.

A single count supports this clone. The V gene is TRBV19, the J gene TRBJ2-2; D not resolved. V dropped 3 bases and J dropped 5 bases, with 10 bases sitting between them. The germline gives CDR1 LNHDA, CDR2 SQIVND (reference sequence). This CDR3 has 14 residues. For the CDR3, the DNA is TGTGCCAGTAGTATGATGCTCGGGACCGGGGAGCTGTTTTTT. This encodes CASSMMLGTGELFF.

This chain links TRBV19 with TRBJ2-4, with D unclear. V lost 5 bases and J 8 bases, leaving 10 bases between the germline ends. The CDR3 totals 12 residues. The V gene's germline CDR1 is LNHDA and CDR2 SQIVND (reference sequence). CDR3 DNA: TGTGCCAGTAGTCCCACCCGGGACATTCAGTACTTC. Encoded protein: CASSPTRDIQYF. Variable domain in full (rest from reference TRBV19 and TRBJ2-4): DGGITQSPKYLFRKEGQNVTLSCEQNLNHDAMYWYRQDPGQGLRLIYYSQIVNDFQKGDIAEGYSVSREKKESFPLTVTSAQKNPTAFYLCASSPTRDIQYFGAGTRLSVL.

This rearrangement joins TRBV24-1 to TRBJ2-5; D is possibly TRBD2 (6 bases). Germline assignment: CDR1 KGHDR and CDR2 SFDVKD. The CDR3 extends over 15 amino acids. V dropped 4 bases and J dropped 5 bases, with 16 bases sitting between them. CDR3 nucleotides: TGTGCCACCAGTGACGCCCGACCAGGAGGGGAGACCCAGTACTTC. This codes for CATSDARPGGETQYF.

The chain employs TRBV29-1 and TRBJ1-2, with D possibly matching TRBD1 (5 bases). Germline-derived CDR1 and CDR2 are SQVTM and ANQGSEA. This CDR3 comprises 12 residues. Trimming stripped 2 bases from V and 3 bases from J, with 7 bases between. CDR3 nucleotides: TGCAGCGTTGAACAGGGCGACTATGGCTACACCTTC. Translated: CSVEQGDYGYTF.

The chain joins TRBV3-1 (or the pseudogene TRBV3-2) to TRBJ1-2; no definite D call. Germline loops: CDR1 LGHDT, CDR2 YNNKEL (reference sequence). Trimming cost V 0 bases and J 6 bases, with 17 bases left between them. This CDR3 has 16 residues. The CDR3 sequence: CASSQEYFEMHDGYTF. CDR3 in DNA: TGTGCCAGCAGCCAAGAGTACTTCGAGATGCACGATGGCTACACCTTC.

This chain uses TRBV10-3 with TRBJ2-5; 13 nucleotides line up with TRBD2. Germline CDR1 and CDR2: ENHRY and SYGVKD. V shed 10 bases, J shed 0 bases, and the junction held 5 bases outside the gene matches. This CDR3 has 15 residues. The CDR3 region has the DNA TGTGCCACACAAGGGACTAGCGGGGACCAAGAGACCCAGTACTTC. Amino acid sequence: CATQGTSGDQETQYF.

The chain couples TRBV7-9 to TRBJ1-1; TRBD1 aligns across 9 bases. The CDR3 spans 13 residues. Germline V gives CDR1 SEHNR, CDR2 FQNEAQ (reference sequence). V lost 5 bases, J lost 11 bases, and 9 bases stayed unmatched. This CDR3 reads CASSLQGAGLAFF. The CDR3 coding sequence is TGTGCCAGCAGCCTACAGGGGGCGGGTTTGGCTTTCTTT.